The source of this T cell receptor (beta chain) is a study of early T cells in non-severe SARS-CoV-2 infection. General study points: A preference for anti-spike CD8 responses marked VDJdb matching, which missed private and CD4 specificities.

There are 15 residues in the CDR3. The germline CDR1 and CDR2 sequences are KGHSH and LQKENI. Trimming took 6 bases from V and 1 from J; bases not matched to a gene: 5. Each single cDNA molecule received a unique molecular identifier. Each CDR3 protein gets one entry after TCRdb re-called the 5' RACE reads with MiXCR. The sample comprises tens of thousands of distinct CDR3 sequences, around 15% of which are singletons, and about 6.1% rests with the top ten. Notes on this clonotype: The antigen remains unidentified.

The sample taken for sequencing was whole blood. The sequence was obtained from an adult who was a healthcare worker with PCR-confirmed SARS-CoV-2 infection or an uninfected control (not recorded which). The chain couples TRBV18 to TRBJ1-1; TRBD1 matches at 10 bases. The CDR3 protein is CASSATGGANTEAFF. The CDR3 region has the DNA TGTGCCAGCTCCGCGACAGGGGGCGCGAACACTGAAGCTTTCTTT.